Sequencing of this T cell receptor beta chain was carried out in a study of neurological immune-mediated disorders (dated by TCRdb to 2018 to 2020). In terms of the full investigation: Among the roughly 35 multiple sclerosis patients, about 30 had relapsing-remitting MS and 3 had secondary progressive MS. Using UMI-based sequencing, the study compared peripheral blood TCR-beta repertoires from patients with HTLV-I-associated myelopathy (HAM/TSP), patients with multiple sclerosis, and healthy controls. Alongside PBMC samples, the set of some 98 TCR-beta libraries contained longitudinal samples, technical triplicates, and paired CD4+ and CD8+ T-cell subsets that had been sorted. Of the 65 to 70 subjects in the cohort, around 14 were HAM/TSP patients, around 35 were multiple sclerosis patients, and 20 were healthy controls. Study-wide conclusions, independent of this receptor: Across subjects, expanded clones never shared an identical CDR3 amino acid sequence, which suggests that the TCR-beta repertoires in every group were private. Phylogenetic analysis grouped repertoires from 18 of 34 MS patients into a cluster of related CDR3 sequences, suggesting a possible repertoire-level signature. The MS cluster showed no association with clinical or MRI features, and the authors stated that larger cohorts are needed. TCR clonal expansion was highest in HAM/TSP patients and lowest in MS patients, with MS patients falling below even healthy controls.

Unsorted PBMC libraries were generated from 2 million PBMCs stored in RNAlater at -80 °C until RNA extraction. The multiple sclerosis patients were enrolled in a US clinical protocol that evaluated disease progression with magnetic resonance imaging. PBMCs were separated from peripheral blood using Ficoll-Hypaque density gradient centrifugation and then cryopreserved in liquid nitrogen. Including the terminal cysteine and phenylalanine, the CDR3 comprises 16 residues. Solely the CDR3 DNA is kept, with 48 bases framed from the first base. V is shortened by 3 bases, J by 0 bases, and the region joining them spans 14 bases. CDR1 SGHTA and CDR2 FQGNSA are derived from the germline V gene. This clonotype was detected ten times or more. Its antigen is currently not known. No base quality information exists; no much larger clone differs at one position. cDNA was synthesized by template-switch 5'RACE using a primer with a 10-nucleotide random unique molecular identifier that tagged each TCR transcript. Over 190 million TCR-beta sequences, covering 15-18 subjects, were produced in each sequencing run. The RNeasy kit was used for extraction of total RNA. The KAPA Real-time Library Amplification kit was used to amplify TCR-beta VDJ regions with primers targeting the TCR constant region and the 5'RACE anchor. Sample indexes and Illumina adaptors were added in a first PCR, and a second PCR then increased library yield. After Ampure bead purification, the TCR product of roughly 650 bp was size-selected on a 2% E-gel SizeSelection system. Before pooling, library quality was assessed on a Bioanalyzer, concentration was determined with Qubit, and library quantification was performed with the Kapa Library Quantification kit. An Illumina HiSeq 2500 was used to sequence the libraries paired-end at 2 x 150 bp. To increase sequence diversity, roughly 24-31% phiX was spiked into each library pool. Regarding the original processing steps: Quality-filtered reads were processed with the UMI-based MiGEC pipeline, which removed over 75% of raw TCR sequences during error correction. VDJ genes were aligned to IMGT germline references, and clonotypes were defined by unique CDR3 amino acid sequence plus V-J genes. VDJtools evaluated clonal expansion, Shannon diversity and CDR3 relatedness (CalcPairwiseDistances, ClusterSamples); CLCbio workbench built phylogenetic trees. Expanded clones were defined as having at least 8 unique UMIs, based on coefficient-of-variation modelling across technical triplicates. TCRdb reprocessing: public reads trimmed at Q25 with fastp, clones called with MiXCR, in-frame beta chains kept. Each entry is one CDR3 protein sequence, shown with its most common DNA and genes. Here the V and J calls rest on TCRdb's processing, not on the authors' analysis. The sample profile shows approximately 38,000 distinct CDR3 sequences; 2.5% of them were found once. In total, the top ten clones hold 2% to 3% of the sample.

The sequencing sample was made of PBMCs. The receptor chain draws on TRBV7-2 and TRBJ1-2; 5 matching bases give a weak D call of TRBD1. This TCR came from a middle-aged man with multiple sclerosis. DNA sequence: TGTGCCAGCAGCTTGACCGCGACAGCTTCTAACTATGGCTACACCTTC. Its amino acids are CASSLTATASNYGYTF.